These 16 T cell receptor beta chains share one sample of origin, sequenced in a study of cytomegalovirus exposure and HLA in healthy donors. The PCR was carried out with 60 Vbeta primers and 13 Jbeta primers. Generated by immunoSEQ multiplex PCR, the TCRdb table keeps only in-frame clones and is missing some. Found here are approximately 50,000 clones, 65% to 90% of them singletons; the top ten hold roughly 4%. What was sequenced was PBMCs. Source of these receptors: a man aged 25 to 45 in good health and CMV-seronegative.

The J gene is TRBJ2-7, the V gene TRBV2; 10 bases align to TRBD2. Trimming cost V 8 bases and J 3 bases; bases outside gene matches: 4. The CDR3 sequence is 13 residues long. The germline CDR1 and CDR2 sequences are SNHLY and FYNNEI. The CDR3, as DNA: TGTGCCAGCGGCGAGCGGGGGGGCTACGAGCAGTACTTC. Translating gives CASGERGGYEQYF.

The chain is built from TRBV6-5 and TRBJ1-1; TRBD1 matches at 9 bases. The length of the CDR3 is 13 residues. V was clipped by 6 bases and J by 3 bases; unmatched bases: 2. Germline V gives CDR1 MNHEY, CDR2 SVGAGI. The CDR3 DNA follows: TGTGCCAGCAGAACAGGGGGCGACACTGAAGCTTTCTTT. As protein: CASRTGGDTEAFF.

In its sample, this clone was seen a few times. CDR3 residues: CASSYSISREEKLFF. CDR3 in DNA: TGTGCCAGCAGTTACTCTATAAGCCGGGAGGAAAAACTGTTTTTT. The chain combines TRBV6-5 with TRBJ1-4; D unclear. This CDR3 spans 15 amino acids. Germline lookup yields CDR1 MNHEY and CDR2 SVGAGI. Trimming took 0 bases from V and 8 from J, leaving 13 bases between them.

The chain recombines TRBV27 with TRBJ2-2; 7 bases fit TRBD2. V was clipped by 11 bases and J by 9 bases; unmatched bases: 9. This CDR3 has 12 amino acids. Germline V gene data show CDR1 as MNHEY and CDR2 as SMNVEV (reference sequence). CDR3 region: CAWGGSRRELFF. CDR3 sequence (DNA): TGTGCCTGGGGGGGTTCGAGGAGGGAGCTGTTTTTT.

The chain joins TRBV19 to TRBJ1-5; TRBD1 agrees at 7 bases. This CDR3 region has 14 residues. After removal of 9 bases from V and 5 bases from J, the junction contained 10 bases not matched to a gene. CDR1 is LNHDA, CDR2 SQIVND, per germline (reference sequence). The CDR3 nucleotides are TGTGCCAGCCAACCCCGACAGGGACATCAGCCCCAGCATTTT. The encoded protein is CASQPRQGHQPQHF. Full variable domain (rest looked up from reference TRBV19 and TRBJ1-5): DGGITQSPKYLFRKEGQNVTLSCEQNLNHDAMYWYRQDPGQGLRLIYYSQIVNDFQKGDIAEGYSVSREKKESFPLTVTSAQKNPTAFYLCASQPRQGHQPQHFGDGTRLSIL.

This sequence joins TRBV16 and TRBJ2-6, with D possibly TRBD2 on 5 matching bases. The germline V gene has CDR1 KGHSY and CDR2 FQNENV. The CDR3 has 17 amino acids. V dropped 1 base and J dropped 2 bases, with 12 bases sitting between them. The CDR3 DNA reads as TGTGCCAGCAGCCAATTAGTCAGAGGGACTGGGGCCAACGTCCTGACTTTC. This gives the protein CASSQLVRGTGANVLTF. The whole variable domain, remainder taken from reference TRBV16 and TRBJ2-6, is GEEVAQTPKHLVRGEGQKAKLYCAPIKGHSYVFWYQQVLKNEFKFLISFQNENVFDETGMPKERFSAKCLPNSPCSLEIQATKLEDSAVYFCASSQLVRGTGANVLTFGAGSRLTVL.

The rearrangement uses TRBV7-2 and TRBJ2-7, with TRBD2 matching 8 bases. Germline loops: CDR1 SGHTA, CDR2 FQGNSA. V lost 1 base to trimming and J lost 5 bases; unmatched junction nucleotides: 1. The CDR3 has 13 residues. CDR3 protein: CASSLGGLDEQYF. The CDR3 coding sequence is TGTGCCAGCAGCTTAGGGGGACTAGACGAGCAGTACTTC.

V usage is TRBV4-2 and J usage is TRBJ2-3; 9 nucleotides match TRBD2. The CDR3 covers 18 residues. V dropped 0 bases and J dropped 0; count of bases not matched to a gene: 7. The germline V gene has CDR1 LGHNA and CDR2 YNFKEQ. This chain's CDR3 is CASSQDWGSGGSTDTQYF. The CDR3 coding sequence is TGTGCCAGCAGCCAAGATTGGGGTAGCGGGGGCAGCACAGATACGCAGTATTTT.

This sequence joins TRBV11-2 and TRBJ1-3; 10 nucleotides match TRBD1. Germline assignment: CDR1 SGHAT and CDR2 FQNNGV. This CDR3 is built from 15 residues. Germline trimming cut 4 bases from V and 4 bases from J; bases unmatched to any gene: 4. The CDR3 sequence: CASSYDRGHGNTIYF. The DNA of the CDR3 is TGTGCCAGCAGCTATGACAGGGGGCACGGAAACACCATATATTTT.

The chain uses TRBV7-8 and TRBJ1-5, with D unresolved. Germline V gene lookup returns CDR1 SGHVS and CDR2 FQNEAQ. The CDR3 covers 14 residues. Trimming left V 2 bases short and J 9 bases short, with 14 bases between. CDR3 bases: TGTGCCAGCAGCTTAAGGCCCTCCGAGGGGCCCCAGCATTTT. Residues: CASSLRPSEGPQHF.

The V gene is TRBV27, the J gene TRBJ2-6; 7 nucleotides align to TRBD1. This CDR3 is built from 15 residues. The germline V gene encodes CDR1 MNHEY and CDR2 SMNVEV (reference sequence). With V trimmed by 2 bases and J by 4 bases, 2 bases remained unmatched. The CDR3 spells CASSLRGQGANVLTF. The CDR3, as DNA: TGTGCCAGCAGTTTAAGGGGACAGGGGGCCAACGTCCTGACTTTC.

The chain combines TRBV4-2 with TRBJ2-4; 9 bases fit TRBD2. Germline V CDR1 and CDR2: LGHNA, YNFKEQ. V dropped 0 bases and J dropped 6; count of bases not matched to a gene: 15. The CDR3 sequence is 19 residues long. In nucleotides, the CDR3 is TGTGCCAGCAGCCAAGATACCTACGGGCGGGGGGGCACTTCAAACATTCAGTACTTC. Protein sequence: CASSQDTYGRGGTSNIQYF.

The V call is TRBV6-5, the J call TRBJ2-1, with a weak D call TRBD1 (7 bases). Trimming took off 4 bases at V and 4 bases at J, with 14 bases between the two ends. Germline CDR1 reads MNHEY; CDR2 reads SVGAGI. CDR3 length: 15 residues. The CDR3: CASSFGRGEYNEQFF. CDR3 sequence (DNA): TGTGCCAGCAGTTTCGGCAGGGGGGAGTACAATGAGCAGTTCTTC.

The chain uses TRBV7-2 and TRBJ2-7, with TRBD1 identical over 8 bases. There are 14 residues in the CDR3. Germline V gene lookup returns CDR1 SGHTA and CDR2 FQGNSA. The V and J ends lost 5 bases and 5 bases, in that order; junction bases with no gene match: 8. As DNA, the CDR3 is TGTGCCAGCAGCCCACAGGGGGGCTTCGACGAGCAGTACTTC. It specifies CASSPQGGFDEQYF.

V usage is TRBV10-3 and J usage is TRBJ2-2; D might be TRBD1 (5 bases). The CDR3 length is 13 residues. Per germline, CDR1 ENHRY and CDR2 SYGVKD. V was cut by 0 bases and J by 7 bases, with 6 bases left in between. The CDR3 protein is CAISESQGGELFF. The DNA of the CDR3 is TGTGCCATCAGTGAGTCCCAGGGCGGGGAGCTGTTTTTT.

The rearrangement links TRBV4-2 to TRBJ2-1, with TRBD2 identical over 11 bases. Germline lookup yields CDR1 LGHNA and CDR2 YNFKEQ. Trimming at V came to 4 bases and at J to 6 bases, leaving 5 bases not matched to a gene. This CDR3 contains 15 residues. CDR3 in DNA: TGTGCCAGCAGCCCCACTAGCGGGGGATCCAATGAGCAGTTCTTC. Amino acid sequence: CASSPTSGGSNEQFF.